What follows are 20 T cell receptor beta chains derived from one specimen sequenced in a study of CD8+CD57+ T cells in acquired aplastic anemia. Profiling that covered TCR beta VDJ and CDR3 relied on genomic DNA as its template. TCRdb recomputed calls from the reads with MiXCR, one row per CDR3 protein. The sample lists more than 150,000 distinct CDR3 sequences; 46% were seen once. Sample: sorted CD4+, CD8+, or CD8+CD57+ T cells (not recorded which) from PBMCs. The receptors stem from a human donor in good health.

The CDR3 region has the DNA TGCAGCGTCCTCATGCAGTCCGGGGAGCTGTTTTTT. Its translation: CSVLMQSGELFF. This sequence joins TRBV29-1 and TRBJ2-2; D is undetermined. The CDR3 has 12 residues. Germline V lookup: CDR1 SQVTM, CDR2 ANQGSEA. Trimming took 6 bases from V and 6 from J, leaving 11 bases between them.

In this sample, this clonotype turned up many times. The chain is built from TRBV19 and TRBJ2-3; the D gene is possibly TRBD1 (5 bases). V was shortened by 7 bases and J by 2 bases, with 10 bases between the two germline ends. Per germline, CDR1 LNHDA and CDR2 SQIVND (reference sequence). The CDR3 totals 13 residues. This chain's CDR3 is CASKVRDTDTQYF. The DNA of the CDR3 is TGTGCCAGTAAAGTCAGGGACACAGATACGCAGTATTTT.

To note about this clonotype: A junction boundary mismatches the germline segment, possibly from a read error. CDR3 residues: CGTSPGTVNSPPHF. The DNA of the CDR3 is TGTGGCACCAGCCCAGGGACAGTAAATTCACCCCCCCACTTT. This rearrangement joins TRBV15 to TRBJ1-6, with 7 positions matching TRBD1. This CDR3 contains 14 residues. CDR1 is LNHNV, CDR2 YYDKDF, per germline (reference sequence).

This clonotype has just one count. The chain carries TRBV2 and TRBJ1-5; maybe TRBD1 (5 bases). V was pared by 2 bases and J by 6 bases, with 17 bases between. The germline V gene encodes CDR1 SNHLY and CDR2 FYNNEI. The CDR3 runs 16 residues. This CDR3 is CASSEMSRVVGQPQHF. Here the CDR3 DNA reads TGTGCCAGCAGTGAAATGTCCAGGGTAGTGGGTCAGCCCCAGCATTTT. The full variable domain, completed using reference TRBV2 and TRBJ1-5, is EPEVTQTPSHQVTQMGQEVILRCVPISNHLYFYWYRQILGQKVEFLVSFYNNEISEKSEIFDDQFSVERPDGSNFTLKIRSTKLEDSAMYFCASSEMSRVVGQPQHFGDGTRLSIL.

The table lists this clonotype with many counts. The V and J genes are TRBV9 and TRBJ1-1; unclear D gene. Trimming shortened V by 0 bases and J by 2 bases, and 17 bases separated the two germline ends. Germline V gene data show CDR1 as SGDLS and CDR2 as YYNGEE. This CDR3 spans 17 amino acids. The CDR3 DNA is TGTGCCAGCAGCGTAGTTGGGTGTACTGCAGAAAACACTGAAGCTTTCTTT. Encoded protein: CASSVVGCTAENTEAFF.

J is TRBJ2-7 and V is TRBV2, with TRBD1 matching 8 bases. This CDR3 region has 14 residues. V gave up 6 bases and J gave up 3 bases; unmatched junction bases: 7. Per the germline V gene, CDR1 is SNHLY and CDR2 is FYNNEI. The CDR3 DNA is TGTGCCAGCAGCCCCTCGGACAGGGACTACGAGCAGTACTTC. The encoded protein is CASSPSDRDYEQYF.

This clonotype was seen a few times. It may be a read error: a sequence one base away is much more abundant. CDR3 sequence: CSARGHLGLHTEAFF. DNA of the CDR3: TGCAGTGCTAGAGGTCATTTGGGGTTGCACACTGAAGCTTTCTTT. The chain uses TRBV20-1 and TRBJ1-1; no definite D call. The CDR3 is 15 amino acids. The V end was cut by 1 base, the J end by 3 bases, with 15 bases between. The V gene's germline CDR1 is DFQATT and CDR2 SNEGSKA (reference sequence).

Many counts were recorded for this clonotype. The J gene is TRBJ1-2, the V gene TRBV2, with TRBD1 matching over 10 bases. Losses at the gene ends were 6 bases for V and 4 bases for J; bases not matched to a gene: 5. The CDR3 runs 14 residues. The germline V gene has CDR1 SNHLY and CDR2 FYNNEI. The CDR3 DNA reads as TGTGCCAGCAGCGGACAGGGGGATACCTATGGCTACACCTTC. Its protein product is CASSGQGDTYGYTF. Combining the CDR3 with reference TRBV2 and TRBJ1-2 gives the whole variable domain EPEVTQTPSHQVTQMGQEVILRCVPISNHLYFYWYRQILGQKVEFLVSFYNNEISEKSEIFDDQFSVERPDGSNFTLKIRSTKLEDSAMYFCASSGQGDTYGYTFGSGTRLTVV.

As for this clonotype: This could be a read error, since a much larger clone is one nucleotide away. The CDR3 here is CASSSGTGTSYEQYF. The CDR3 nucleotides read TGTGCCAGCAGTTCTGGGACAGGCACATCCTACGAGCAGTACTTC. The chain is built from TRBV6-5 and TRBJ2-7, with TRBD1 identical over 8 bases. From germline, CDR1 is MNHEY and CDR2 SVGAGI. J was trimmed by 1 base and V by 4 bases; bases with no gene match: 6. The CDR3 spans 15 residues.

Remarks on this clonotype: One end of the junction varies from germline; a read error may be responsible. CDR3 region: CASSNGRANGQFF. The CDR3 bases are TGTGCCAGCAGCAACGGGAGGGCCAATGGGCAGTTCTTC. The rearrangement uses TRBV7-6 and TRBJ2-1; 8 bases are a match to TRBD2. Germline CDR1 SGHVS, CDR2 FNYEAQ. The CDR3 sequence is 13 residues long.

The rearrangement joins TRBV9 to TRBJ2-5; TRBD2 agrees at 10 bases. The V gene's germline CDR1 is SGDLS and CDR2 YYNGEE. The V and J ends lost 0 bases and 7 bases, in that order; junction bases with no gene match: 9. CDR3 length: 16 amino acids. CDR3 sequence: CASSVAGLAETGTQYF. In nucleotides, the CDR3 is TGTGCCAGCAGCGTAGCCGGACTAGCGGAGACTGGGACCCAGTACTTC.

This sequence joins TRBV7-9 and TRBJ1-1; D remains unclear. CDR1 is SEHNR, CDR2 FQNEAQ, per germline (reference sequence). The CDR3 consists of 12 residues. The V and J ends lost 5 bases and 3 bases respectively, with 7 bases between them. The CDR3 nucleotides are TGTGCCAGCAGCAACGTGGACACTGAAGCTTTCTTT. It translates to CASSNVDTEAFF.

The gene calls are TRBV25-1 and TRBJ1-1, with 9 positions matching TRBD1. Germline CDR1 MGHDK, CDR2 SYGVNS. V gave up 3 bases and J gave up 4 bases; unmatched junction bases: 3. The CDR3 totals 14 residues. The DNA for the CDR3 is TGTGCCAGCAGTGATCCGGACAGGGGCACTGAAGCTTTCTTT. It codes for CASSDPDRGTEAFF.

This chain uses TRBV24-1 with TRBJ1-5; 7 positions match TRBD1. The ends lost 3 bases at V and 5 bases at J; junction bases unmatched: 3. The CDR3 contains 14 residues. The germline CDR1 and CDR2 sequences are KGHDR and SFDVKD. This CDR3 reads CATSDQGQHQPQHF. The CDR3 DNA reads TGTGCCACCAGTGATCAGGGACAGCATCAGCCCCAGCATTTT.

This clonotype was detected many times. The chain links TRBV9 to TRBJ2-1; D gene ambiguous. V lost 2 bases and J lost 6, with 9 bases in between. CDR3 size: 13 residues. The germline CDR1 and CDR2 sequences are SGDLS and YYNGEE. The CDR3 protein is CASSVRLGNEQFF. The CDR3 coding sequence is TGTGCCAGCAGCGTGAGACTGGGCAATGAGCAGTTCTTC.

The CDR3 nucleotides are TGCGCCAGCAGCCCCACAGGGAACGAGCAGTACTTC. As protein: CASSPTGNEQYF. J is TRBJ2-7 and V is TRBV5-1, with D tentatively TRBD1 (6 bases). Germline CDR1 is SGHRS and CDR2 is YFSETQ. V gave up 4 bases and J gave up 5 bases, with 10 bases separating them. This CDR3 is 12 amino acids long. Variable domain in full (rest from reference TRBV5-1 and TRBJ2-7): KAGVTQTPRYLIKTRGQQVTLSCSPISGHRSVSWYQQTPGQGLQFLFEYFSETQRNKGNFPGRFSGRQFSNSRSEMNVSTLELGDSALYLCASSPTGNEQYFGPGTRLTVT.

The sample holds many counts of this clonotype. The chain links TRBV3-1 to TRBJ1-6, with TRBD1 as a possible D gene (6 bases). CDR1 is LGHDT, CDR2 YNNKEL, per germline (reference sequence). This CDR3 has 16 amino acids. Between the trimmed V and J ends, which lost 3 bases and 4 bases, there was a span of 13 bases. CDR3 protein: CASSQLGDIYNSPLHF. In DNA, the CDR3 is TGTGCCAGCAGCCAGCTGGGGGACATATATAATTCACCCCTCCACTTT.

This chain connects TRBV19 to TRBJ1-5, with D possibly being TRBD1 (6 bases). Germline V gene data show CDR1 as LNHDA and CDR2 as SQIVND (reference sequence). Trimming removed 7 bases at V and 6 bases at J, with 13 bases between. CDR3 length: 13 residues. This chain's CDR3 is CASIGGLGQPQHF. The CDR3 DNA follows: TGTGCCAGTATAGGGGGATTGGGTCAGCCCCAGCATTTT. Full variable domain (remainder filled in from reference TRBV19 and TRBJ1-5): DGGITQSPKYLFRKEGQNVTLSCEQNLNHDAMYWYRQDPGQGLRLIYYSQIVNDFQKGDIAEGYSVSREKKESFPLTVTSAQKNPTAFYLCASIGGLGQPQHFGDGTRLSIL.

The chain has TRBV11-2 and TRBJ1-2, with 9 nucleotides matching TRBD1. CDR1 and CDR2 (germline): SGHAT, FQNNGV. This CDR3 is 19 amino acids long. The V gene end was trimmed by 4 bases and the J gene end by 0 bases; junction bases not matched to a gene: 15. For the CDR3, the DNA is TGTGCCAGCAGCTCCCCGGACAGGGGACCAACCTACACTAACTATGGCTACACCTTC. It codes for CASSSPDRGPTYTNYGYTF.

This clonotype was detected a few times. This chain links TRBV29-1 with TRBJ2-3; D may be TRBD2 (5 bases). CDR1 SQVTM and CDR2 ANQGSEA come from the germline V gene. This CDR3 is built from 13 residues. The ends were cut back, 3 bases at V and 4 bases at J, with 11 bases in the middle. DNA of the CDR3: TGCAGCGTTGATGGGAGTAACTCAGATACGCAGTATTTT. This encodes CSVDGSNSDTQYF.